The 29 T cell receptor beta chains given below trace back to one sample, sequenced in a study of low-dose radiotherapy and immunotherapy resistance in tumors. The time point: after trial treatment. The treatment was: LDRT plus nivolumab, ipilimumab, low-dose cyclophosphamide and aspirin (RACIN trial). Priming of first-strand cDNA relied on TRAV- and TRBV-specific primers (covering alpha and beta chains). Amplification of TCRs used a constant-region primer and V-primer adapter for roughly 18 PCR cycles. A single record per CDR3 protein comes from TCRdb applying MiXCR to the reads. The repertoire holds more than 30,000 distinct CDR3 sequences, with about 49% as singletons. The input for sequencing was PBMCs, taken after low-dose radiotherapy plus immunotherapy. The receptor set was obtained from a male donor with gallbladder cancer.

This sequence joins TRBV7-2 and TRBJ2-7, with D possibly TRBD2 on 5 matching bases. The ends were cut back, 4 bases at V and 6 bases at J, with 10 bases in the middle. Germline CDR1 and CDR2: SGHTA and FQGNSA. The CDR3 length is 12 residues. This CDR3 reads CASSSRAGEQYF. Here the CDR3 DNA reads TGTGCCAGCAGCTCGCGGGCCGGCGAGCAGTACTTC.

About this clonotype: This probably arose from a read error, given a far larger clone one base away. The chain employs TRBV5-6 and TRBJ2-7; D might be TRBD1 or TRBD2, each matching 5 bases. This CDR3 contains 14 residues. Looked up from germline, CDR1 is SGHDT and CDR2 is YYEEEE. V lost 7 bases, J lost 2 bases, and 16 bases lay in between. CDR3 in amino acids: CASPRPGTTYEQYF. The CDR3 coding sequence is TGTGCCAGCCCTCGCCCCGGGACCACCTACGAGCAGTACTTC.

The sample holds one count of this clonotype. This likely came from a read error, as a far larger clone is one base away. This chain uses TRBV5-1 with TRBJ2-7, with D tentatively TRBD2 (6 bases). The V and J ends lost 4 bases and 7 bases respectively, with 12 bases between them. CDR3 length: 12 residues. Germline CDR1 SGHRS, CDR2 YFSETQ. Here the CDR3 DNA reads TGCGCCAGCAGCGTGGGAGGTGATGAGCAGTACTTC. Translating gives CASSVGGDEQYF.

The sample holds a few counts of this clonotype. The rearrangement joins TRBV28 to TRBJ2-7, with no clear D. The CDR3 is made up of 15 amino acids. In germline, CDR1 is MDHEN, CDR2 SYDVKM. V lost 3 bases and J lost 0, with 12 bases in between. The CDR3 sequence: CASSFFGSISYEQYF. The CDR3 bases are TGTGCCAGCAGTTTTTTCGGGTCCATCTCCTACGAGCAGTACTTC. The full variable domain, completed using reference TRBV28 and TRBJ2-7, is DVKVTQSSRYLVKRTGEKVFLECVQDMDHENMFWYRQDPGLGLRLIYFSYDVKMKEKGDIPEGYSVSREKKERFSLILESASTNQTSMYLCASSFFGSISYEQYFGPGTRLTVT.

The genes are TRBV28 and TRBJ1-5, with D unresolved. V was clipped by 8 bases and J by 0 bases, with 8 bases between them. Germline loops: CDR1 MDHEN, CDR2 SYDVKM. This CDR3 is 13 amino acids long. DNA of the CDR3: TGTGCCAGCCTGGGGTATAGCAATCAGCCCCAGCATTTT. The encoded protein is CASLGYSNQPQHF.

V is TRBV28 and J is TRBJ2-5; no clear D. V was pared by 2 bases and J by 3 bases, with 10 bases between. Germline lookup yields CDR1 MDHEN and CDR2 SYDVKM. The CDR3 covers 14 residues. CDR3 sequence: CASSLRVRKETQYF. The CDR3 DNA sequence: TGTGCCAGCAGTTTAAGGGTACGAAAAGAGACCCAGTACTTC.

This clonotype was seen ten or more times. Germline and junction disagree at one end, which may indicate a read error. The chain links TRBV12-3 or TRBV12-4 to TRBJ2-1; TRBD1 or TRBD2 may be the D gene (6 bases each). The CDR3 spans 15 residues. The CDR3 spells CASSLGGIGGLEQFF. The CDR3 coding sequence is TGTGCCAGCAGCTTAGGGGGGATTGGTGGCCTTGAGCAGTTCTTC.

The chain is built from TRBV3-1 and TRBJ1-4, with TRBD1 matching 9 bases. Germline V gene sequence: CDR1 LGHDT, CDR2 YNNKEL (reference sequence). The CDR3 spans 16 residues. The V and J ends lost 2 bases and 8 bases, in that order; junction bases with no gene match: 9. The CDR3 DNA reads TGTGCCAGCAGCCAAAGCGCGGGACAGGGAAAAGAAAAACTGTTTTTT. Protein product: CASSQSAGQGKEKLFF.

A note on this clonotype: A far larger clone is a single base away, which makes a read error likely. The chain carries TRBV27 and TRBJ2-7; 11 nucleotides match TRBD1. Germline values: CDR1 MNHEY, CDR2 SMNVEV (reference sequence). V lost 6 bases and J lost 7; bases outside the gene matches: 20. The CDR3 is 18 residues long. For the CDR3, the DNA is TGTGCCAGCAGGTCCGGGACAGGGGGGGGTGGGTCTTACAATGAGCAGTACTTC. It yields the protein CASRSGTGGGGSYNEQYF.

This clonotype is labeled as medium-sized. This sequence joins TRBV5-6 and TRBJ2-3, with TRBD1 identical over 11 bases. Germline values: CDR1 SGHDT, CDR2 YYEEEE. The CDR3 has 16 residues. The trim removed 4 bases at V and 5 bases at J, leaving 9 bases unmatched. CDR3 DNA sequence: TGTGCCAGCAGCGGAGTTGGACAGGGGGCAGTAGATACGCAGTATTTT. It yields the protein CASSGVGQGAVDTQYF.

V is TRBV5-4 and J is TRBJ2-4; D remains unclear. Per germline, CDR1 SGHNT and CDR2 YYREEE (reference sequence). V was shortened by 0 bases and J by 6 bases, with 7 bases between the two germline ends. The CDR3 spans 13 residues. This CDR3 reads CASSLGGRNIQYF. The CDR3 DNA is TGTGCCAGCAGCTTGGGGGGAAGAAACATTCAGTACTTC.

The V gene is TRBV29-1, the J gene TRBJ2-7; TRBD2 agrees at 7 bases. J was trimmed by 3 bases and V by 3 bases; bases with no gene match: 2. Germline assignment: CDR1 SQVTM and CDR2 ANQGSEA. The CDR3 spans 12 residues. The CDR3 DNA is TGCAGCGTTGAGCGCGGGAGCTACGAGCAGTACTTC. Translation: CSVERGSYEQYF.

The genes are TRBV9 and TRBJ2-3, with TRBD2 matching 12 bases. Germline loops: CDR1 SGDLS, CDR2 YYNGEE. V shed 0 bases and J 8 bases; nucleotides not matched to a gene: 7. CDR3 length equals 16 residues. The CDR3 DNA is TGTGCCAGCAGCGTAGGGGCTAGCGGGGGGGCCCCTACGCAGTATTTT. It encodes CASSVGASGGAPTQYF.

A few counts support this clonotype. The chain is built from TRBV6-6 and TRBJ2-1; D is tentatively TRBD1 or TRBD2 (6 bases each). V was trimmed by 2 bases and J by 2 bases, leaving 10 bases between them. The CDR3 contains 15 residues. The V gene's germline CDR1 is MNHNY and CDR2 SVGAGI (reference sequence). The CDR3 protein is CASSYEGGPYNEQFF. Here the CDR3 DNA reads TGTGCCAGCAGTTACGAGGGGGGACCCTACAATGAGCAGTTCTTC.

This clonotype was counted once. The chain links TRBV4-1 to TRBJ2-2; D tentatively reads TRBD1 or TRBD2 (6 bases each). Germline CDR1 reads MGHRA; CDR2 reads YSYEKL. This CDR3 contains 14 residues. V was shortened by 0 bases and J by 17 bases, with 19 bases between the two germline ends. The CDR3 reads CASSQDTGRYACFF. The CDR3 coding sequence is TGCGCCAGCAGCCAAGATACAGGGAGGTATGCCTGTTTTTTT.

V is TRBV13 and J is TRBJ1-6, with 11 bases that match TRBD1. The CDR3 runs 17 residues. V lost 2 bases, J lost 9 bases, and 9 bases stayed unmatched. CDR1 and CDR2 from the germline V gene are PRHDT and FYEKMQ (reference sequence). CDR3 coding DNA: TGTGCCAGCAGCTTATACGGACAGGGGGCGGCTACTTCACCCCTCCACTTT. As protein: CASSLYGQGAATSPLHF.

As to this clonotype: A far larger clone differs by one base, so this is likely a read error. V and J are TRBV7-6 and TRBJ2-3, with 8 bases matching TRBD1. Trimming cost V 4 bases and J 7 bases; bases outside gene matches: 16. Per the germline V gene, CDR1 is SGHVS and CDR2 is FNYEAQ. CDR3 length: 17 amino acids. In DNA, the CDR3 is TGTGCCAGCAGCTCTGGACAGGGACGAAGTATACGGAATACGCAGTATTTT. Translation gives CASSSGQGRSIRNTQYF.

Of note for this clonotype: This likely reflects a read error, since a far larger clone is one base away. V is TRBV28 and J is TRBJ2-7; 10 bases are shared with TRBD2. V was pared by 6 bases and J by 5 bases, with 7 bases of the junction left unmatched. The CDR3 covers 14 residues. CDR1 is MDHEN and CDR2 is SYDVKM in the germline V gene. CDR3 region: CASSQAGGPDEQYF. CDR3 sequence (DNA): TGTGCCAGCAGCCAAGCGGGGGGGCCCGACGAGCAGTACTTC.

The chain joins TRBV6-5 to TRBJ2-2; 9 bases are shared with TRBD1. The V gene's germline CDR1 is MNHEY and CDR2 SVGAGI. The CDR3 consists of 14 residues. J gave up 3 bases and V 6 bases, and 2 bases lay outside the gene matches. CDR3 region: CASSRTGDTGELFF. The DNA for the CDR3 is TGTGCCAGCAGCAGGACAGGGGACACCGGGGAGCTGTTTTTT.

The rearrangement links TRBV28 to TRBJ1-1, with D unclear. V lost 7 bases and J 0 bases, leaving 12 bases between the germline ends. Germline values: CDR1 MDHEN, CDR2 SYDVKM. The CDR3 covers 14 residues. CDR3 sequence reads: CASNIWSMNTEAFF. CDR3 DNA sequence: TGTGCCAGCAATATTTGGAGCATGAACACTGAAGCTTTCTTT.

This clonotype was observed a few times. Since a far larger clone is one base different, this is likely a read error. The V gene is TRBV12-3 or TRBV12-4, the J gene TRBJ2-7; 11 bases match TRBD1. This CDR3 has 16 amino acids. The ends lost 6 bases at V and 7 bases at J; junction bases unmatched: 14. CDR3 nucleotide sequence: TGTGCCAGCAGACCAGGACAGGGGGCTTCGGGGTATGAGCAGTACTTC. It specifies CASRPGQGASGYEQYF.

This clonotype was recorded at least ten times. The rearrangement links TRBV15 to TRBJ2-7; tentatively, D is TRBD2 (5 bases). This CDR3 region has 11 residues. Per germline, CDR1 LNHNV and CDR2 YYDKDF (reference sequence). The ends were cut back, 5 bases at V and 3 bases at J, with 5 bases in the middle. In DNA form, the CDR3 reads TGTGCCACCAGCGGACTCTACGAGCAGTACTTC. Amino acid sequence: CATSGLYEQYF.

J is TRBJ2-1 and V is TRBV12-3 or TRBV12-4, with 7 bases identical to TRBD2. This CDR3 spans 16 amino acids. Trimming at V came to 5 bases and at J to 0 bases, leaving 7 bases not matched to a gene. CDR3 region: CASSERAGSSYNEQFF. DNA for the CDR3: TGTGCCAGCAGTGAGCGAGCGGGAAGCTCCTACAATGAGCAGTTCTTC.

This clonotype was picked up one time. The V call is TRBV11-2, the J call TRBJ2-7, with 8 positions matching TRBD2. CDR1 and CDR2 from the germline V gene are SGHAT and FQNNGV. V was pared by 7 bases and J by 2 bases, with 4 bases of the junction left unmatched. The CDR3 totals 13 residues. For the CDR3, the DNA is TGTGCCAGCACCCGAGCGGGAGCCTACGAGCAGTACTTC. Its translation is CASTRAGAYEQYF.

This clonotype was counted between two and nine times. The chain is built from TRBV4-1 and TRBJ2-7; TRBD1 is a possible D gene (6 bases). Germline CDR1 MGHRA, CDR2 YSYEKL. Trimming pared 4 bases from V and 0 bases from J, leaving 19 bases between. This CDR3 is 17 amino acids long. CDR3 residues: CASSPTTQGPTSYEQYF. CDR3 in DNA: TGCGCCAGCAGCCCCACGACGCAGGGGCCGACCTCCTACGAGCAGTACTTC.

Concerning this clonotype: This may arise from a read error, as a much more abundant clone is one base away. The genes are TRBV2 and TRBJ2-2, with D possibly being TRBD2 (6 bases). The CDR3 consists of 15 residues. Germline V gives CDR1 SNHLY, CDR2 FYNNEI. This CDR3 is CASSEGRGSTGELFF. The CDR3 DNA reads as TGTGCCAGCAGCGAAGGACGGGGGTCTACCGGGGAGCTGTTTTTT.

The rearrangement joins TRBV20-1 to TRBJ2-3, with 7 nucleotides matching TRBD1. V was clipped by 3 bases and J by 0 bases; unmatched bases: 6. Germline CDR1 is DFQATT and CDR2 is SNEGSKA (reference sequence). The CDR3 extends over 15 amino acids. This CDR3 is CSARITGASTDTQYF. The CDR3 DNA is TGCAGTGCTAGGATAACAGGGGCCAGCACAGATACGCAGTATTTT.

In regard to this clonotype: It differs at one base from a far larger clone, so likely a read error. The chain joins TRBV5-4 to TRBJ2-1; TRBD2 matches at 12 bases. The CDR3 is 13 residues long. Trimming cost V 4 bases and J 12 bases; bases outside gene matches: 5. CDR1 and CDR2 from the germline V gene are SGHNT and YYREEE (reference sequence). CDR3 residues: CASSRLAGEPQFF. The CDR3 DNA is TGTGCCAGCAGCCGACTAGCGGGGGAGCCGCAGTTCTTC.

This chain joins TRBV2 and TRBJ2-3; D not resolved. Trimming took 3 bases from V and 4 from J, leaving 11 bases between them. CDR1 is SNHLY, CDR2 FYNNEI, per germline. CDR3 length: 14 amino acids. Here the CDR3 reads CASSDLGRADTQYF. CDR3 coding DNA: TGTGCCAGCAGTGATCTGGGCCGCGCAGATACGCAGTATTTT.